Listed below are T cell receptor beta chains from one sample, sequenced in a study of CD8 T cells in ankylosing spondylitis. TCRdb reanalysed the 5' RACE reads using MiXCR and keeps one entry per CDR3 protein. The sample lists about 400,000 distinct CDR3 sequences; 20% to 25% were seen once. Sequencing used blood, either unsorted or a sorted T cell fraction (not recorded which). Receptor source: a male donor with ankylosing spondylitis. The CDR3 runs from the conserved cysteine through the conserved F or W. D genes are given only for firm matches. A clone size is listed for some rows: how often the clone was seen (once, few, many), or a class if it is expanded.

abundance | d_gene | j_gene | v_gene | CDR3aa | CDR3nt
few | TRBD1 | TRBJ2-1 | TRBV2 | CASSEGRTGGNEQFF | TGTGCCAGCAGTGAAGGCCGGACAGGGGGCAATGAGCAGTTCTTC
few | NA | TRBJ1-2 | TRBV29-1 | CSVRGSGYGYTF | TGCAGCGTCCGGGGGTCTGGCTATGGCTACACCTTC
NA | TRBD2 | TRBJ2-1 | TRBV20-1 | CSVGERGYNEQFF | TGCAGTGTTGGCGAGCGGGGGTACAATGAGCAGTTCTTC
few | TRBD2 | TRBJ2-3 | TRBV5-1 | CASSLAGTSGRASDTQYF | TGCGCCAGCAGCTTGGCCGGGACTAGCGGGAGGGCCTCGGATACGCAGTATTTT
many | TRBD2 | TRBJ2-7 | TRBV11-1 | CASSLPAGVPYEQYF | TGTGCCAGCAGCTTACCCGCGGGGGTACCCTACGAGCAGTACTTC
NA | NA | TRBJ2-2 | TRBV19 | CASTLGSAGELFF | TGTGCCAGTACCTTGGGGTCGGCGGGGGAGCTGTTTTTT
NA | TRBD1 | TRBJ2-7 | TRBV12-3/TRBV12-4 | CASSTWTGGPYEQYF | TGTGCCAGCAGTACCTGGACAGGGGGACCCTACGAGCAGTACTTC
few | NA | TRBJ2-1 | TRBV5-1 | CASSLTFGSGEQFF | TGCGCCAGCAGCTTGACTTTTGGGAGTGGTGAGCAGTTCTTC
few | TRBD2 | TRBJ2-7 | TRBV18 | CASSALAGGADSYEQYF | TGTGCCAGCTCGGCGCTAGCGGGAGGGGCGGATTCCTACGAGCAGTACTTC
many | NA | TRBJ2-7 | TRBV18 | CASSRGAQTYEQYF | TGTGCCAGCTCACGGGGCGCTCAAACCTACGAGCAGTACTTC
many | TRBD2 | TRBJ2-3 | TRBV20-1 | CSVEGWLAGSTDTQYF | TGCAGTGTTGAGGGATGGCTAGCGGGGAGCACAGATACGCAGTATTTT
NA | NA | TRBJ2-3 | TRBV20-1 | CSAMADTDTQYF | TGCAGTGCTATGGCGGACACAGATACGCAGTATTTT
NA | TRBD1 | TRBJ2-3 | TRBV7-3 | CASSSRDRGRDTQYF | TGTGCCAGCAGCTCCCGGGACAGGGGCCGGGATACGCAGTATTTT
NA | TRBD2 | TRBJ2-1 | TRBV19 | CATRLAGGSSYNEQFF | TGTGCCACCCGACTAGCGGGAGGGAGCTCCTACAATGAGCAGTTCTTC
NA | NA | TRBJ1-6 | TRBV5-1 | CASSLEVLNSPLHF | TGCGCCAGCAGCTTGGAGGTTCTGAATTCACCCCTCCACTTT
few | NA | TRBJ2-2 | TRBV7-6 | CASSHPGVRGGELFF | TGTGCCAGCAGCCATCCAGGGGTTCGTGGCGGGGAGCTGTTTTTT
NA | TRBD1 | TRBJ1-1 | TRBV5-6 | CASRPGTGGLNTEAFF | TGTGCCAGCAGGCCCGGGACAGGGGGCTTGAACACTGAAGCTTTCTTT
few | NA | TRBJ2-5 | TRBV5-1 | CASTPGPQETQYF | TGCGCCAGCACCCCGGGGCCACAAGAGACCCAGTACTTC
few | NA | TRBJ2-2 | TRBV7-3 | CASSPNREPYTKLFF | TGTGCCAGCAGCCCCAACAGGGAACCTTATACTAAGCTGTTTTTT
NA | NA | TRBJ1-5 | TRBV4-2 | CASSQVGRGGQDQPQHF | TGTGCCAGCAGCCAAGTGGGTAGAGGGGGTCAAGATCAGCCCCAGCATTTT
once | TRBD1 | TRBJ2-2 | TRBV24-1 | CAVKKGQGAAGELFF | TGTGCCGTGAAGAAAGGACAGGGGGCCGCCGGGGAGCTGTTTTTT
NA | NA | TRBJ2-7 | TRBV5-5 | CASSSPVQGVSDQYF | TGTGCCAGCAGCTCCCCCGTCCAGGGAGTAAGCGATCAGTACTTC
few | NA | TRBJ2-3 | TRBV20-1 | CSARDQGPPGTQYF | TGCAGTGCTAGAGATCAAGGGCCCCCGGGTACGCAGTATTTT
few | NA | TRBJ2-2 | TRBV12-3/TRBV12-4 | CASSYGHPNTGELFF | TGTGCCAGCAGTTACGGACATCCGAACACCGGGGAGCTGTTTTTT
NA | NA | TRBJ2-1 | TRBV7-9 | CAAQGDLSNEQFF | TGTGCCGCCCAGGGAGACCTCAGTAATGAGCAGTTCTTC
NA | NA | TRBJ2-1 | TRBV9 | CASSKHGVNEQFF | TGTGCCAGCAGCAAACACGGGGTCAATGAGCAGTTCTTC
NA | TRBD2 | TRBJ2-7 | TRBV12-3/TRBV12-4 | CASSRILAVSYEQYF | TGTGCCAGCAGCCGAATCCTAGCGGTTTCCTACGAGCAGTACTTC
NA | NA | TRBJ2-3 | TRBV6-1 | CASRRLPLSTDTQYF | TGTGCCAGCAGGCGTCTTCCCCTTAGCACAGATACGCAGTATTTT
NA | NA | TRBJ2-2 | TRBV11-3 | CASSPRTQTTGELFF | TGTGCCAGCAGCCCGAGAACCCAAACCACCGGGGAGCTGTTTTTT
few | NA | TRBJ2-1 | TRBV9 | CASSGPFRGFSYNEQFF | TGTGCCAGCAGCGGACCGTTCCGAGGGTTCTCCTACAATGAGCAGTTCTTC
few | TRBD1 | TRBJ1-2 | TRBV6-6 | CASTSDRADGYTF | TGTGCCAGCACCTCGGACAGGGCCGATGGCTACACCTTC
NA | NA | TRBJ1-3 | TRBV20-1 | CSAKGGPNSGNTIYF | TGCAGTGCTAAAGGGGGACCCAACTCTGGAAACACCATATATTTT
NA | NA | TRBJ1-2 | TRBV20-1 | CSAQEGRNYGYTF | TGCAGTGCGCAAGAGGGCAGGAACTATGGCTACACCTTC
NA | TRBD2 | TRBJ2-3 | TRBV4-3 | CASSALHLGTSGISTDTQYF | TGCGCCAGCAGCGCACTACACCTCGGGACTAGCGGGATTAGCACAGATACGCAGTATTTT
few | TRBD2 | TRBJ2-1 | TRBV29-1 | CSVGGGPYNEQFF | TGCAGCGTTGGGGGAGGGCCCTACAATGAGCAGTTCTTC
NA | NA | TRBJ1-2 | TRBV12-3/TRBV12-4 | CASSFRSQRVYGYTF | TGTGCCAGCAGTTTTCGCTCGCAAAGGGTGTATGGCTACACCTTC
many | NA | TRBJ1-3 | TRBV30 | CAWSGDGLFSGNTIYF | TGTGCCTGGAGTGGGGACGGCCTCTTCTCTGGAAACACCATATATTTT
few | NA | TRBJ2-7 | TRBV29-1 | CSVEDRALSYEQYF | TGCAGCGTTGAAGATCGGGCCCTATCCTACGAGCAGTACTTC
few | NA | TRBJ1-4 | TRBV28 | CASRRTVNEKLFF | TGTGCCAGCAGAAGGACGGTTAATGAAAAACTGTTTTTT
NA | NA | TRBJ2-7 | TRBV28 | CASSGGGRNTYEQYF | TGTGCCAGCAGTGGGGGGGGGCGGAATACCTACGAGCAGTACTTC
few | TRBD1 | TRBJ1-5 | TRBV5-6 | CASSLTGVAVDQPQHF | TGTGCCAGCAGCCTCACAGGGGTGGCGGTTGACCAGCCCCAGCATTTT
few | NA | TRBJ2-1 | TRBV5-1 | CASSLGGTRVKNEQFF | TGCGCCAGCAGCTTGGGTGGGACAAGGGTAAAGAATGAGCAGTTCTTC
NA | NA | TRBJ2-1 | TRBV4-1 | CASSQDFQGGVNEQFF | TGCGCCAGCAGCCAAGATTTTCAGGGGGGCGTTAATGAGCAGTTCTTC
NA | NA | TRBJ1-2 | TRBV7-2 | CASSSPSGTPHSGYTF | TGTGCCAGCAGCTCCCCCTCCGGGACCCCCCACTCCGGCTACACCTTC
many | NA | TRBJ2-4 | TRBV6-1 | CASSEAFGASGKNIQYF | TGTGCCAGCAGTGAAGCCTTTGGCGCCTCAGGGAAAAACATTCAGTACTTC
NA | TRBD2 | TRBJ2-1 | TRBV4-2 | CASSRERGSYNEQFF | TGTGCCAGCAGCCGAGAGCGGGGCTCCTACAATGAGCAGTTCTTC
NA | TRBD1 | TRBJ2-3 | TRBV20-1 | CSARGWTGGDLDTQYF | TGCAGTGCTAGAGGTTGGACAGGGGGCGATCTAGATACGCAGTATTTT
many | NA | TRBJ2-5 | TRBV12-3/TRBV12-4 | CASSFLETQYF | TGTGCCAGCAGTTTCTTGGAGACCCAGTACTTC
few | NA | TRBJ2-5 | TRBV10-3 | CATLNPNLGSVKTQYF | TGTGCCACTTTAAATCCCAATCTAGGGTCGGTCAAGACCCAGTACTTC
NA | NA | TRBJ2-5 | TRBV20-1 | CSARDRARVTLETQYF | TGCAGTGCTAGAGATCGGGCCAGGGTTACGTTGGAGACCCAGTACTTC
NA | NA | TRBJ2-3 | TRBV9 | CASSGLSGSTDTQYF | TGTGCCAGCAGCGGTCTGAGCGGGAGCACAGATACGCAGTATTTT
few | NA | TRBJ1-4 | TRBV9 | CASSVGSGRQRSNEKLFF | TGTGCCAGCAGCGTAGGCTCGGGACGGCAAAGGTCTAATGAAAAACTGTTTTTT
NA | TRBD1 | TRBJ1-5 | TRBV10-3 | CAISEDRDRQPQHF | TGTGCCATCAGTGAGGACAGGGATCGCCAGCCCCAGCATTTT